The clone carrying this T cell receptor beta chain was detected once. No antigen is known for it. This entry belongs to a study of OX40 agonist ivuxolimab in advanced cancers. Study-level information: Patient treatment consisted of intravenous ivuxolimab administration every 2 weeks at 0.01 to 10 mg/kg. Checkpoint inhibitors had been given previously to approximately 41% of patients. The study, taken as a whole, reports: CD4+ T cells averaged fewer expanded clones than CD8+ T cells.

The germline V gene has CDR1 MNHEY and CDR2 SMNVEV (reference sequence). The CDR3 totals 11 residues. V lost 3 bases and J lost 6, with 2 bases in between. Exclusion of a patient followed from autoimmune disease history or systemic immunosuppression. The data were produced by immunoSEQ multiplex PCR, yet TCRdb's version contains in-frame clones alone and is incomplete. Of roughly 75,000 clones in the sample, 75% to 90% were seen once. The sequencing here drew on CD4+ or CD8+ T cells sorted from blood, taken in a trial of the OX40 agonist ivuxolimab. This chain links TRBV27 with TRBJ2-2; no definite D call. The clonotype was recovered from an adult with an advanced solid tumor such as melanoma, head and neck, liver or kidney cancer. CDR3 in amino acids: CASSLAGELFF. CDR3 sequence (DNA): TGTGCCAGCAGTTTGGCCGGGGAGCTGTTTTTT.